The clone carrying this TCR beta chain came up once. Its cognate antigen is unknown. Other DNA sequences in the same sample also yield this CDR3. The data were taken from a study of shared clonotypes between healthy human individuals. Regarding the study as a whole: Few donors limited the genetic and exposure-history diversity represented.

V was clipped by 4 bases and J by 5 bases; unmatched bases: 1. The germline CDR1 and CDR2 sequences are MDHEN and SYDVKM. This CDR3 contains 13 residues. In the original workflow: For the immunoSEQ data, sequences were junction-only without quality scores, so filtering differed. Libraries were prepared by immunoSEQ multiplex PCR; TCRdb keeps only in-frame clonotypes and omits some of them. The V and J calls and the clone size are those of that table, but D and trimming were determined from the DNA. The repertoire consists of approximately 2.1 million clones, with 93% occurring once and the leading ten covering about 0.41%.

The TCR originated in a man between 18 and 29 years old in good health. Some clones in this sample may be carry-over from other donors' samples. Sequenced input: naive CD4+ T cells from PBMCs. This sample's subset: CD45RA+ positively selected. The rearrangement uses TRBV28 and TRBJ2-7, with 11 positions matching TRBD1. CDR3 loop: CASSSGQGDEQYF. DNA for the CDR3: TGTGCCAGCAGTTCGGGACAGGGGGACGAGCAGTACTTC.